This T cell receptor beta chain stems from a study of T cell responses to AZD1222 COVID-19 vaccine. Sequencing used immunoSEQ multiplex PCR; TCRdb keeps in-frame clones, though not all of them. The sample comprises tens of thousands of clones, 80% to 90% of which are singletons, and about 28% rests with the top ten. Trimming removed 0 bases at V and 5 bases at J, with 11 bases between. The CDR3 is 14 residues long. Germline assignment: CDR1 MGHRA and CDR2 YSYEKL. General study points: Females outnumbered males among donors, who were mostly white British; clonal diversity was possibly underestimated.

A single count supports this clone. The antigen is not known. V usage is TRBV4-1 and J usage is TRBJ2-7; D ambiguous. Sequenced here: peripheral blood, sampled 28 days after the second AZD1222 dose. The receptor was derived from an adult who received the AZD1222 COVID-19 vaccine. The CDR3 region has the DNA TGCGCCAGCAGCCAAGACCCGAACCTGGACGAGCAGTACTTC. It encodes CASSQDPNLDEQYF.